One sample yielded the 24 T cell receptor beta chains listed below, sequenced in a study of memory CD4+ T cells and cytomegalovirus serostatus. Profiling relied on immunoSEQ multiplex PCR, and the TCRdb table lists in-frame clones only, not all of them. The sample holds approximately 60,000 clones, about 81% seen once. Single viable CD3+CD4+CD8-CD45RO+ cells were sorted as the memory CD4+ T cells. Input material: memory CD4+ T cells from blood. The receptors stem from an adult in good health and CMV-seronegative.

The gene calls are TRBV10-1 and TRBJ2-7; 12 bases match TRBD1. Losses at the gene ends were 2 bases for V and 5 bases for J; bases not matched to a gene: 10. The germline gives CDR1 WNHNN, CDR2 SYGVQD (reference sequence). The CDR3 is 17 residues long. The CDR3: CASSERDRGREANEQYF. Here the CDR3 DNA reads TGCGCCAGCAGTGAGCGGGACAGGGGGCGTGAGGCGAACGAGCAGTACTTC.

This sequence joins TRBV11-2 and TRBJ1-1; 8 bases fit TRBD1. With V trimmed by 5 bases and J by 4 bases, 9 bases remained unmatched. CDR3 length: 15 residues. Germline V gene data show CDR1 as SGHAT and CDR2 as FQNNGV. DNA for the CDR3: TGTGCCAGCAGCAATCACAGGGGGGATGTCACTGAAGCTTTCTTT. It codes for CASSNHRGDVTEAFF.

The genes are TRBV6-1 and TRBJ1-3; 7 bases map to TRBD1. The germline CDR1 and CDR2 sequences are MNHNS and SASEGT. The V gene end was trimmed by 4 bases and the J gene end by 5 bases; junction bases not matched to a gene: 8. The CDR3 runs to 15 residues. The CDR3 reads CASSGGTVGRNTIYF. CDR3 in DNA: TGTGCCAGCAGTGGTGGGACAGTCGGAAGAAACACCATATATTTT.

The chain links TRBV28 to TRBJ1-2; TRBD1 aligns across 8 bases. The germline V gene encodes CDR1 MDHEN and CDR2 SYDVKM. V lost 5 bases, J lost 4 bases, and 0 bases stayed unmatched. The CDR3 spans 12 residues. Here the CDR3 DNA reads TGTGCCAGCAGTCAGGGGGCCTATGGCTACACCTTC. Its protein product is CASSQGAYGYTF.

The CDR3 spells CASSSRNTGELFF. The CDR3 nucleotides are TGCGCCAGCAGTTCCCGCAACACCGGGGAGCTGTTTTTT. This chain uses TRBV5-1 with TRBJ2-2, with D unresolved. Looked up from germline, CDR1 is SGHRS and CDR2 is YFSETQ. The V gene lost 5 bases and the J gene lost 2 bases, with 7 bases spanning the gap. The CDR3 is 13 amino acids.

The chain employs TRBV11-2 and TRBJ2-7; D uncertain. Germline lookup yields CDR1 SGHAT and CDR2 FQNNGV. With 5 bases removed from V and 2 bases from J, the gap between germline ends came to 4 bases. The length of the CDR3 is 11 residues. In nucleotides, the CDR3 is TGTGCCAGCAGCATTGCCTACGAGCAGTACTTC. Protein product: CASSIAYEQYF.

The V gene is TRBV7-2, the J gene TRBJ2-7; D call uncertain. Deletions cut 5 bases from V and 3 bases from J, with 14 bases between. This CDR3 has 14 amino acids. The germline gives CDR1 SGHTA, CDR2 FQGNSA. CDR3 region: CASSRTPADYEQYF. The CDR3, as DNA: TGTGCCAGCAGCCGTACCCCGGCGGACTACGAGCAGTACTTC. The whole variable domain, remainder taken from reference TRBV7-2 and TRBJ2-7, is GAGVSQSPSNKVTEKGKDVELRCDPISGHTALYWYRQSLGQGLEFLIYFQGNSAPDKSGLPSDRFSAERTGGSVSTLTIQRTQQEDSAVYLCASSRTPADYEQYFGPGTRLTVT.

V usage is TRBV7-9 and J usage is TRBJ1-1, with a weak D call TRBD1 (6 bases). The CDR3 runs 14 residues. CDR1 and CDR2 from the germline V gene are SEHNR and FQNEAQ (reference sequence). V lost 5 bases and J lost 2, with 12 bases in between. The DNA for the CDR3 is TGTGCCAGCAGCGTCGGACAGCATAACACTGAAGCTTTCTTT. Its translation is CASSVGQHNTEAFF.

The gene calls are TRBV11-3 and TRBJ1-4, with TRBD1 matching over 7 bases. Per the germline V gene, CDR1 is SGHNT and CDR2 is YENEEA. The J segment lost 3 bases and the V segment lost 1 base, leaving 5 bases of the junction unmatched. The CDR3 covers 16 residues. In DNA, the CDR3 is TGTGCCAGCAGCTTAGCCCGGAGGGGGCCTAATGAAAAACTGTTTTTT. It is translated as CASSLARRGPNEKLFF.

The chain combines TRBV5-1 with TRBJ2-5; no firm D call. Between the trimmed V and J ends, which lost 1 base and 5 bases, there was a span of 9 bases. The CDR3 spans 13 residues. Per the germline V gene, CDR1 is SGHRS and CDR2 is YFSETQ. The DNA for the CDR3 is TGCGCCAGCAGCTTGTGGCAGAAGGAGACCCAGTACTTC. Its translation: CASSLWQKETQYF.

The CDR3 coding sequence is TGCGCCAGCAGCTTAGGGACAGGGGAGCCGTTCAGCACTGAAGCTTTCTTT. Encoded protein: CASSLGTGEPFSTEAFF. The chain carries TRBV5-1 and TRBJ1-1, with 10 bases matching TRBD1. Unmatched junction bases numbered 11, after V lost 2 bases and J lost 4 bases. The CDR3 consists of 17 residues. The germline gives CDR1 SGHRS, CDR2 YFSETQ.

V is TRBV6-1 and J is TRBJ2-2; 10 positions agree with TRBD2. Germline lookup yields CDR1 MNHNS and CDR2 SASEGT. The CDR3 spans 20 residues. Trimming at V came to 1 base and at J to 8 bases, leaving 19 bases not matched to a gene. CDR3 residues: CASSEGMTGTGLAVQGELFF. Written as DNA, the CDR3 is TGTGCCAGCAGTGAAGGGATGACAGGGACAGGACTAGCGGTACAGGGGGAGCTGTTTTTT.

The CDR3 DNA follows: TGCGCCAGCAGAGATCTAGCGGGAGGGCTCCACAATGAGCAGTTCTTC. Translating it yields CASRDLAGGLHNEQFF. This chain uses TRBV10-2 with TRBJ2-1; 12 nucleotides match TRBD2. Looked up from germline, CDR1 is WSHSY and CDR2 is SAAADI. V dropped 6 bases and J dropped 5; count of bases not matched to a gene: 8. The CDR3 length is 16 residues.

This clone has more than one count but fewer than ten. The chain links TRBV6-6 to TRBJ2-3, with 11 positions matching TRBD2. Per germline, CDR1 MNHNY and CDR2 SVGAGI (reference sequence). V was clipped by 4 bases and J by 6 bases; unmatched bases: 6. This CDR3 is built from 15 residues. The CDR3 nucleotides read TGTGCCAGCAGTTTACTAGCGGGAGCGTCGGATACGCAGTATTTT. Translated: CASSLLAGASDTQYF.

This clone was detected once. The chain recombines TRBV4-3 with TRBJ2-7; 7 bases fit TRBD2. Germline V gives CDR1 LGHNA, CDR2 YSLEER. There are 15 residues in the CDR3. J was trimmed by 7 bases and V by 5 bases; bases with no gene match: 14. The CDR3 DNA is TGCGCCAGCAGCTATCAGGCTAGCGGATCGGATGAGCAGTACTTC. Translating it yields CASSYQASGSDEQYF.

This chain joins TRBV14 and TRBJ1-2; perhaps TRBD1 as D (5 bases). The CDR3 is 13 residues long. V was clipped by 3 bases and J by 5 bases, with 10 bases between them. Per germline, CDR1 SGHDN and CDR2 FVKESK. In nucleotides, the CDR3 is TGTGCCAGCAGCCAGGGACTTGGGTATGGCTACACCTTC. It is translated as CASSQGLGYGYTF.

This rearrangement joins TRBV30 to TRBJ2-1; a possible D gene is TRBD2 (6 bases). With 0 bases removed from V and 7 bases from J, the gap between germline ends came to 16 bases. The CDR3 contains 15 residues. Germline V lookup: CDR1 GTSNPN, CDR2 SVGIG (reference sequence). In nucleotides, the CDR3 is TGTGCCTGGAGTGTAGGTGGGGGGTCTGGGAATGAGCAGTTCTTC. Amino acids: CAWSVGGGSGNEQFF.

J is TRBJ2-3 and V is TRBV14, with D unclear. Trimming removed 4 bases from V and 6 bases from J, with 8 bases in between. There are 12 residues in the CDR3. Germline CDR1 SGHDN, CDR2 FVKESK. The chain's CDR3 is CASSPFVDTQYF. Written as DNA, the CDR3 is TGTGCCAGCAGCCCTTTTGTGGATACGCAGTATTTT.

V gene TRBV15 combines with J gene TRBJ2-1; D is undetermined. The CDR3 loop spans 14 amino acids. V dropped 1 base and J dropped 5 bases, with 9 bases sitting between them. CDR1 LNHNV and CDR2 YYDKDF come from the germline V gene (reference sequence). This chain's CDR3 is CATSRGPVDNEQFF. CDR3 coding DNA: TGTGCCACCAGCAGAGGACCGGTAGACAATGAGCAGTTCTTC.

This chain links TRBV11-2 with TRBJ2-3; 8 bases map to TRBD2. The CDR3 runs 16 residues. Trimming removed 1 base from V and 2 bases from J; junction bases left unmatched: 5. CDR1 is SGHAT, CDR2 FQNNGV, per germline. The CDR3 DNA follows: TGTGCCAGCAGCTTAGGACTAGCGAAGACCACAGATACGCAGTATTTT. Residues: CASSLGLAKTTDTQYF.

The rearrangement uses TRBV13 and TRBJ1-1; D possibly corresponds to TRBD1 (6 bases). The CDR3 covers 15 residues. Germline CDR1 reads PRHDT; CDR2 reads FYEKMQ (reference sequence). Trimming took 4 bases from V and 9 from J, leaving 21 bases between them. The CDR3 sequence: CASSSPGTRDPKAFF. CDR3 nucleotide sequence: TGTGCCAGCAGCTCCCCGGGGACACGGGATCCCAAAGCTTTCTTT.

The genes are TRBV28 and TRBJ1-2; 10 bases map to TRBD1. The CDR3 is 15 amino acids. The ends lost 7 bases at V and 4 bases at J; junction bases unmatched: 9. Looked up from germline, CDR1 is MDHEN and CDR2 is SYDVKM. CDR3 loop: CASKLGQGVSYGYTF. As DNA, the CDR3 is TGTGCCAGCAAATTAGGACAGGGGGTCTCCTATGGCTACACCTTC.

This chain joins TRBV5-1 and TRBJ2-5; no clear D. V was cut by 1 base and J by 3 bases, with 13 bases left in between. Germline assignment: CDR1 SGHRS and CDR2 YFSETQ. This CDR3 has 15 amino acids. As DNA, the CDR3 is TGCGCCAGCAGCTTGTCATTGAGGATTGAAGAGACCCAGTACTTC. It is translated as CASSLSLRIEETQYF.

This clone was seen more than once but under ten times. The chain employs TRBV10-2 and TRBJ1-5, with 9 bases identical to TRBD1. With 8 bases clipped from V and 7 bases from J, the junction kept 6 bases outside the gene matches. Germline-derived CDR1 and CDR2 are WSHSY and SAAADI. The CDR3 runs to 13 residues. DNA of the CDR3: TGCGCCAGCGCTCCGGGACAGGGACAGCCCCAGCATTTT. This translates into CASAPGQGQPQHF.